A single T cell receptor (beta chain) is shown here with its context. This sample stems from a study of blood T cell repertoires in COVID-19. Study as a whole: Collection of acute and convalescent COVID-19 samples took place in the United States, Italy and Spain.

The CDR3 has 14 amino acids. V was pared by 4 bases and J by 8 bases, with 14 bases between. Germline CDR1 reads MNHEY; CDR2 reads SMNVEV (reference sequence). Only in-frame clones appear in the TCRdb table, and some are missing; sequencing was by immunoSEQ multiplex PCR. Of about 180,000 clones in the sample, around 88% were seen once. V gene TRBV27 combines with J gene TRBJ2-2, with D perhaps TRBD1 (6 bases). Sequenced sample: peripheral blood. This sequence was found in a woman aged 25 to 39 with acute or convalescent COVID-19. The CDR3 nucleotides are TGTGCCAGCAGTTCGTCAGGGGCGAGGGGGGAGCTGTTTTTT. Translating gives CASSSSGARGELFF.